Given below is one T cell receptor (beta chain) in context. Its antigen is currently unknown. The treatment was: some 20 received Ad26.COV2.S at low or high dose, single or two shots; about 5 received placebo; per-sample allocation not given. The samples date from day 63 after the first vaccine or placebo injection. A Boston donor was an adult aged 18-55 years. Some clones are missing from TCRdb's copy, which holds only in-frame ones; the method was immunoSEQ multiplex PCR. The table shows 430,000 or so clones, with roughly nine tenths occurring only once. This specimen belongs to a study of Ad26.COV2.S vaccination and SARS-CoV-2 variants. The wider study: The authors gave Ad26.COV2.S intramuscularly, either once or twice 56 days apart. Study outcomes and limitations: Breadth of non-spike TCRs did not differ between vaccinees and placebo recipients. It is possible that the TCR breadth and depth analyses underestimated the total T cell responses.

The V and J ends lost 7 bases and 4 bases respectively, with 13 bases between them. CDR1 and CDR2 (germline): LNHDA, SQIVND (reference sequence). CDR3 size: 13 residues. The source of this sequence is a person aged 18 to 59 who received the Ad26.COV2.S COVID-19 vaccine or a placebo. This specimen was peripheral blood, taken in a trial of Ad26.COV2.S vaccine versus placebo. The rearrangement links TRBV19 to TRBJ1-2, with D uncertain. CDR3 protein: CASNRGGLYGYTF. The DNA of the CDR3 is TGTGCCAGTAATCGGGGAGGGCTCTATGGCTACACCTTC.